This is a list of T cell receptor beta chains from one sample in a study of blood T cell repertoires in COVID-19. Assay used: immunoSEQ multiplex PCR; TCRdb lists only in-frame clones, some missing. Found here are more than 300,000 clones, more than 75% of them singletons; the top ten hold 1.2%. Sample: PBMCs or T cells enriched from blood (not recorded which). All receptors come from a woman in her late teens or twenties who had recovered from COVID-19. Each CDR3 is given with its conserved first and last residue. The D gene is left open where the match is weak. Size tells how often a clone was seen (once, few, many) or the class of an expanded clone, and some rows leave it out.

j_call clone_size v_call d_call cdr3_nt cdr3_aa
TRBJ1-4 - TRBV4-1 TRBD1 TGCGCCAGCAGGGGGACAGGGGCTCTCACCCGAAGTAATGAAAAACTGTTTTTT CASRGTGALTRSNEKLFF
TRBJ1-4 - TRBV5-1 - TGCGCCAGCAGCTTGGGAGCGGGGGCGCATGAAAAACTGTTTTTT CASSLGAGAHEKLFF
TRBJ1-4 once TRBV30 - TGTGCCTGGAGTGTACCAGGGCCTCCAAATGAAAAACTGTTTTTT CAWSVPGPPNEKLFF
TRBJ2-2 - TRBV5-1 TRBD2 TGCGCCAGCAGCAGCGGGGGGCCGAACACCGGGGAGCTGTTTTTT CASSSGGPNTGELFF
TRBJ2-7 - TRBV11-2 - TGTGCCAGCAGCTTATACGCGGGACCGTCCTACGAGCAGTACTTC CASSLYAGPSYEQYF
TRBJ1-2 - TRBV7-2 - TGTGCCAGCAGCTTAGCGCGGACAACTATGGGCTACACCTTC CASSLARTTMGYTF
TRBJ1-1 - TRBV21-1 - TGTGCCAGCAGCAAAAATTTAGGGGTGTACACTGAAGCTTTCTTT CASSKNLGVYTEAFF
TRBJ1-1 - TRBV29-1 - TGCAGCGTTGAAGCTAATTGGGTGGAGTACACTGAAGCTTTCTTT CSVEANWVEYTEAFF
TRBJ2-6 - TRBV24-1 TRBD1 TGTGCCACCAGTGATGCCCCGGGACAGGGGGCACTCGGGGCCAACGTCCTGACTTTC CATSDAPGQGALGANVLTF
TRBJ2-7 - TRBV5-4 TRBD2 TGTGCCAGCAGGATTAGCGGGGGGAACACCTACGAGCAGTACTTC CASRISGGNTYEQYF
TRBJ1-1 once TRBV28 - TGTGCCAGCAGTACTATCGGTGGGGGGAGAGGTGAAGCTTTCTTT CASSTIGGGRGEAFF
TRBJ2-3 once TRBV11-3 TRBD2 TGTGCCAGCAGCCCGAGGACTAGCAAGACAGATACGCAGTATTTT CASSPRTSKTDTQYF
TRBJ2-7 - TRBV5-1 - TGCGCCAGCAGCTTGGCTTTATCTACCTACGAGCAGTACTTC CASSLALSTYEQYF
TRBJ1-1 once TRBV2 - TGTGCCAGCCCAATCAACACTGAAGCTTTCTTT CASPINTEAFF
TRBJ1-3 - TRBV7-9 - TGTGCCAGCAGCGCACAGGGAATCGGAAACACCATATATTTT CASSAQGIGNTIYF
TRBJ2-3 - TRBV14 - TGTGCCAGCAGCCAATGGGACACTGCAGATACGCAGTATTTT CASSQWDTADTQYF
TRBJ2-3 once TRBV10-3 TRBD1 TGTGCCATCAGGGTAACCGGGACAGGGTTCACAGATACGCAGTATTTT CAIRVTGTGFTDTQYF
TRBJ1-2 few TRBV11-2 - TGTGCCAGCAGCTTAGATAAAAACTATGGCTACACCTTC CASSLDKNYGYTF
TRBJ2-1 - TRBV7-2 TRBD2 TGTGCCAGCAGCTTTATTTTTAGCGGGAGCAATGAGCAGTTCTTC CASSFIFSGSNEQFF
TRBJ1-3 - TRBV2 TRBD1 TGTGCCAGCAGTCCTCAGGGGGCTACTGGAAACACCATATATTTT CASSPQGATGNTIYF
TRBJ2-1 - TRBV3-1/TRBV3-2 TRBD2 TGTGCCAGCAGCCAAGTAGCGGGACTAGGATACGGTGAGCAGTTCTTC CASSQVAGLGYGEQFF
TRBJ2-1 - TRBV15 TRBD2 TGTGCCACCAGCAGAGTTACGGGGGGATCCTACAATGAGCAGTTCTTC CATSRVTGGSYNEQFF
TRBJ1-5 - TRBV19 TRBD1 TGTGCCAGTAGTTCAAGACAGGGGTACCAGCCCCAGCATTTT CASSSRQGYQPQHF
TRBJ2-4 - TRBV6-1 TRBD1 TGTGCCAGCAGTGGCCGGGACAGGGGGGCCAAAAACATTCAGTACTTC CASSGRDRGAKNIQYF
TRBJ2-5 once TRBV5-1 TRBD2 TGCGCCAGCAGCCAAGGTTGGGGACTAGCGGAAGAGACCCAGTACTTC CASSQGWGLAEETQYF
TRBJ2-1 - TRBV30 TRBD2 TGTGCCTGGGATGGGACTAGCGGCTTCTTC CAWDGTSGFF
TRBJ2-7 - TRBV19 TRBD1 TGTGCCAGTAGTACCTTGTATGGGGGACAGGGCTCTGGCGAGCAGTACTTC CASSTLYGGQGSGEQYF
TRBJ2-3 - TRBV4-1 TRBD2 TGCGCCAGCAGCCAAACCCTAGGGCCCGCGGGGGGGCTAGATACGCAGTATTTT CASSQTLGPAGGLDTQYF
TRBJ1-2 - TRBV7-8 - TGTGCCAGCAGCTTCTACAGCAACTATGGCTACACCTTC CASSFYSNYGYTF
TRBJ2-2 - TRBV15 TRBD1 TGTGCCACCAGAGGAAGGGGGCGCGGCACCGGGGAGCTGTTTTTT CATRGRGRGTGELFF
TRBJ2-3 - TRBV28 - TGTGCCAGCAGTCCCCCGAGCCCCACAGATACGCAGTATTTT CASSPPSPTDTQYF